Presented here are 27 T cell receptor beta chains from one specimen sequenced in a study of T cell responses to AZD1222 COVID-19 vaccine. The method was immunoSEQ multiplex PCR; TCRdb's version includes in-frame clones alone and lacks a portion of them. The sample comprises some 120,000 clones, about nine tenths of which are singletons, and 4% to 5.5% rests with the top ten. This material consisted of peripheral blood, taken on day 0 of AZD1222 vaccination. The receptor source for this set is an adult in good health.

The chain has TRBV29-1 and TRBJ2-1; D is unresolved. CDR1 is SQVTM and CDR2 is ANQGSEA in the germline V gene. V gave up 3 bases and J gave up 8 bases, with 11 bases separating them. CDR3 length equals 12 residues. CDR3 loop: CSVDTGLDEQFF. CDR3 coding DNA: TGCAGCGTTGATACCGGGTTGGATGAGCAGTTCTTC.

The genes are TRBV7-2 and TRBJ1-6, with D possibly matching TRBD1 (5 bases). V dropped 2 bases and J dropped 7 bases, with 12 bases sitting between them. In germline, CDR1 is SGHTA, CDR2 FQGNSA. CDR3 length equals 15 residues. CDR3 bases: TGTGCCAGCAGCTTAACGGGACCAGGGAATTCACCCCTCCACTTT. This codes for CASSLTGPGNSPLHF.

The chain has TRBV3-1 (or the pseudogene TRBV3-2) and TRBJ1-2; D is unclear. The CDR3 consists of 13 residues. Trimming took off 2 bases at V and 8 bases at J, with 12 bases between the two ends. The germline V gene has CDR1 LGHDT and CDR2 YNNKEL (reference sequence). CDR3 protein: CASSQLAFRGYTF. The CDR3 nucleotides read TGTGCCAGCAGCCAACTCGCGTTTCGGGGCTACACCTTC.

The rearrangement links TRBV24-1 to TRBJ2-3; perhaps TRBD1 as D (6 bases). V was shortened by 5 bases and J by 4 bases, with 15 bases between the two germline ends. The CDR3 length is 15 residues. From germline, CDR1 is KGHDR and CDR2 SFDVKD. The CDR3 DNA reads as TGTGCCACCAGTGGGGGGCTCGAGAGCCCAGATACGCAGTATTTT. Translating gives CATSGGLESPDTQYF.

This clone was detected once. This rearrangement joins TRBV20-1 to TRBJ1-1; D is perhaps TRBD1 (5 bases). Trimming removed 3 bases from V and 5 bases from J, with 10 bases in between. The CDR3 runs to 12 residues. Germline V gene lookup returns CDR1 DFQATT and CDR2 SNEGSKA (reference sequence). The CDR3 sequence: CSASRAGTEAFF. In nucleotides, the CDR3 is TGCAGTGCTAGTAGGGCAGGGACTGAAGCTTTCTTT.

This clone was counted only a few times. The gene calls are TRBV6-2 or TRBV6-3 and TRBJ2-7; D may match TRBD1 or TRBD2 (6 bases each). The CDR3 runs 15 residues. CDR1 is MNHEY and CDR2 is SVGEGT in the germline V gene. The germline V and J ends were trimmed by 5 bases and 2 bases, with 16 bases remaining between them. The CDR3 coding sequence is TGTGCCAGCAGTCCCATGGAGGGGGGCCCCTACGAGCAGTACTTC. Its protein is CASSPMEGGPYEQYF.

J is TRBJ2-7 and V is TRBV30, with 9 bases matching TRBD1. The CDR3 is 17 amino acids. Looked up from germline, CDR1 is GTSNPN and CDR2 is SVGIG (reference sequence). The V segment lost 2 bases and the J segment 2 bases; nucleotides outside the gene matches: 13. The CDR3 nucleotides are TGTGCCTGGAGTACTTCTGTGGACAGGGGTCCCCCCTACGAGCAGTACTTC. Amino acid sequence: CAWSTSVDRGPPYEQYF.

This rearrangement joins TRBV10-3 to TRBJ1-6; 9 positions agree with TRBD1. Germline CDR1 reads ENHRY; CDR2 reads SYGVKD. Unmatched junction bases numbered 3, after V lost 8 bases and J lost 7 bases. The length of the CDR3 is 13 residues. CDR3 protein: CAIRGTGNSPLHF. CDR3 DNA: TGTGCCATCCGGGGGACAGGGAATTCACCCCTCCACTTT.

The chain couples TRBV7-3 to TRBJ1-1, with TRBD1 matching 9 bases. This CDR3 comprises 17 residues. V was clipped by 5 bases and J by 0 bases; unmatched bases: 10. Germline V gives CDR1 SGHTA, CDR2 FQGTGA. The CDR3 DNA is TGTGCCAGCAGCCCCTCCGGGACAGGGAACATGAACACTGAAGCTTTCTTT. Translation gives CASSPSGTGNMNTEAFF.

The V gene is TRBV7-3, the J gene TRBJ2-3; D unresolved. Trimming left V 5 bases short and J 1 base short, with 13 bases between. The CDR3 is 15 amino acids. Germline V lookup: CDR1 SGHTA, CDR2 FQGTGA. The CDR3 spells CASSPSGVGTDTQYF. CDR3 DNA sequence: TGTGCCAGCAGCCCCAGTGGGGTGGGCACAGATACGCAGTATTTT.

This chain connects TRBV3-1 (or the pseudogene TRBV3-2) to TRBJ2-3; possibly TRBD1 or TRBD2 for D (6 bases each). V lost 0 bases and J 6 bases, leaving 13 bases between the germline ends. This CDR3 has 15 residues. Looked up from germline, CDR1 is LGHDT and CDR2 is YNNKEL (reference sequence). The CDR3 DNA follows: TGTGCCAGCAGCCAAGATAGGGGGGCAAGTGATACGCAGTATTTT. This encodes CASSQDRGASDTQYF.

The chain is built from TRBV18 and TRBJ1-1; D not certain. There are 13 residues in the CDR3. V shed 6 bases and J shed 7 bases, with 15 bases lying between them. Looked up from germline, CDR1 is KGHSH and CDR2 is LQKENI. The CDR3 sequence: CASSLRMSDEAFF. In DNA, the CDR3 is TGTGCCAGCTCGTTGAGGATGTCTGATGAAGCTTTCTTT.

The J gene is TRBJ2-7, the V gene TRBV30; D ambiguous. V lost 0 bases and J lost 4, with 13 bases in between. Germline lookup yields CDR1 GTSNPN and CDR2 SVGIG (reference sequence). This CDR3 is built from 14 residues. The CDR3 DNA is TGTGCCTGGAGTGTAAAGCTTTGGGGATACGAGCAGTACTTC. Residues: CAWSVKLWGYEQYF.

This rearrangement joins TRBV18 to TRBJ1-3; D gene uncertain. With 2 bases removed from V and 7 bases from J, the gap between germline ends came to 15 bases. CDR1 is KGHSH and CDR2 is LQKENI in the germline V gene. CDR3 length: 15 residues. The CDR3 DNA follows: TGTGCCAGCTCACCAGGAACCCCCCCGTTGAACACCATATATTTT. The encoded protein is CASSPGTPPLNTIYF.

J is TRBJ1-1 and V is TRBV25-1; D is undetermined. The CDR3 contains 14 residues. Germline V gene lookup returns CDR1 MGHDK and CDR2 SYGVNS. V was clipped by 1 base and J by 6 bases, with 12 bases between them. Here the CDR3 reads CASSEWGGRAEAFF. The DNA for the CDR3 is TGTGCCAGCAGTGAATGGGGAGGGCGGGCTGAAGCTTTCTTT. Looking up the rest from reference TRBV25-1 and TRBJ1-1 gives the full variable domain: EADIYQTPRYLVIGTGKKITLECSQTMGHDKMYWYQQDPGMELHLIHYSYGVNSTEKGDLSSESTVSRIRTEHFPLTLESARPSHTSQYLCASSEWGGRAEAFFGQGTRLTVV.

The chain links TRBV6-6 to TRBJ2-7, with TRBD1 identical over 9 bases. V lost 8 bases and J lost 3; bases outside the gene matches: 11. The CDR3 runs 15 residues. Germline V gene sequence: CDR1 MNHNY, CDR2 SVGAGI (reference sequence). The CDR3 DNA sequence: TGTGCCAGCCCCTCGGACAGGGGTGGTGGCTACGAGCAGTACTTC. Protein product: CASPSDRGGGYEQYF.

V gene TRBV5-1 combines with J gene TRBJ1-2, with 12 bases lining up with TRBD1. J was trimmed by 7 bases and V by 5 bases; bases with no gene match: 12. CDR1 and CDR2 from the germline V gene are SGHRS and YFSETQ. This CDR3 contains 16 residues. The CDR3 DNA sequence: TGCGCCAGCAGTCTTCAGACCGGGACAGGGGGCAGTGGCTACACCTTC. Protein sequence: CASSLQTGTGGSGYTF.

The chain joins TRBV7-2 to TRBJ1-5, with TRBD1 matching over 8 bases. This CDR3 is 13 amino acids long. Germline assignment: CDR1 SGHTA and CDR2 FQGNSA. The trim removed 6 bases at V and 9 bases at J, leaving 7 bases unmatched. The CDR3 DNA reads TGTGCCAGCAGGGACAGGGCCGCCGGGCCCCAGCATTTT. As protein: CASRDRAAGPQHF.

CDR3 in amino acids: CSGGSNYGYTF. The CDR3 coding sequence is TGCAGCGGGGGCAGTAACTATGGCTACACCTTC. V is TRBV29-1 and J is TRBJ1-2; possible D gene TRBD1, 5 bases. Deletions cut 7 bases from V and 1 base from J, with 7 bases between. Germline V CDR1 and CDR2: SQVTM, ANQGSEA. The CDR3 is 11 residues long.

This sequence joins TRBV24-1 and TRBJ2-1; D remains ambiguous. CDR3 size: 17 residues. CDR1 and CDR2 (germline): KGHDR, SFDVKD. The V end lost 4 bases, the J end lost 0 bases, and 15 bases lay between the germline ends. CDR3 nucleotide sequence: TGTGCCACCAGTGACCCATCCGGGCTCAGCTCCTACAATGAGCAGTTCTTC. This translates into CATSDPSGLSSYNEQFF.

The rearrangement links TRBV5-5 to TRBJ1-2, with TRBD1 matching 7 bases. V lost 0 bases and J lost 5; bases outside the gene matches: 1. This CDR3 contains 13 residues. Germline lookup yields CDR1 SGHKS and CDR2 YYEKEE (reference sequence). CDR3 loop: CASSLGDSYGYTF. CDR3 sequence (DNA): TGTGCCAGCAGCTTGGGGGACAGTTATGGCTACACCTTC.

The CDR3 DNA follows: TGTGCCAGCAGTTACAGGGGGCAGGCCTACAATGAGCAGTTCTTC. Its protein product is CASSYRGQAYNEQFF. The chain recombines TRBV27 with TRBJ2-1, with TRBD1 matching 9 bases. CDR1 and CDR2 (germline): MNHEY, SMNVEV (reference sequence). The CDR3 loop spans 15 amino acids. Trimming removed 4 bases from V and 2 bases from J; junction bases left unmatched: 3.

The chain recombines TRBV28 with TRBJ2-7, with a possible D match to TRBD2 (8 bases). V was clipped by 1 base and J by 1 base, with 17 bases between them. Germline-derived CDR1 and CDR2 are MDHEN and SYDVKM. This CDR3 has 17 amino acids. The CDR3 sequence is CASSLSGGGQLSYEQYF. In DNA, the CDR3 is TGTGCCAGCAGTTTATCCGGGGGGGGACAGCTATCCTACGAGCAGTACTTC.

The chain has TRBV7-9 and TRBJ2-7, with TRBD1 identical over 8 bases. V gave up 1 base and J gave up 7 bases; unmatched junction bases: 9. The germline gives CDR1 SEHNR, CDR2 FQNEAQ (reference sequence). The length of the CDR3 is 15 residues. CDR3 bases: TGTGCCAGCAGCTTAGAGGGACAGGCCTTAAGGGAGCAGTACTTC. Amino acid sequence: CASSLEGQALREQYF.

This chain links TRBV6-2 or TRBV6-3 with TRBJ1-5; the D is unclear. Germline CDR1 MNHEY, CDR2 SVGEGT. This CDR3 region has 13 residues. The V end lost 5 bases, the J end lost 4 bases, and 9 bases lay between the germline ends. The CDR3 bases are TGTGCCAGCAGTGCAGCACGAAATCAGCCCCAGCATTTT. It yields the protein CASSAARNQPQHF.

The rearrangement uses TRBV12-3 or TRBV12-4 and TRBJ1-1, with D unclear. The CDR3 consists of 12 residues. Between the trimmed V and J ends, which lost 6 bases and 1 base, there was a span of 6 bases. CDR3 DNA: TGTGCCAGCAGGGCCCGGAACACTGAAGCTTTCTTT. It yields the protein CASRARNTEAFF.

The chain combines TRBV25-1 with TRBJ1-5; 8 bases map to TRBD1. Germline CDR1 reads MGHDK; CDR2 reads SYGVNS. This CDR3 has 15 residues. The V and J ends lost 3 bases and 4 bases, in that order; junction bases with no gene match: 5. The CDR3 spells CASSDTGQGNQPQHF. In nucleotides, the CDR3 is TGTGCCAGCAGTGACACAGGACAGGGTAATCAGCCCCAGCATTTT. Full variable domain (missing parts from reference TRBV25-1 and TRBJ1-5): EADIYQTPRYLVIGTGKKITLECSQTMGHDKMYWYQQDPGMELHLIHYSYGVNSTEKGDLSSESTVSRIRTEHFPLTLESARPSHTSQYLCASSDTGQGNQPQHFGDGTRLSIL.